This TCR beta chain is from a study of a mutant IDH1 vaccine in newly diagnosed glioma. Study as a whole: Patients in the study were vaccinated eight times, receiving shots in weeks 1, 3, 5, 7, 11, 15, 19 and 23. The start of vaccination came 4-6 weeks after radiotherapy alone, or with temozolomide cycles. Before enrollment, patients got radiotherapy alone, temozolomide alone, or mostly the combination.

The time point: week 11, during vaccination. A 20-mer mutant IDH1 peptide at 300 ug was injected subcutaneously with topical imiquimod. The CDR3 is made up of 14 amino acids. J lost 5 bases, V lost 9 bases, and 9 bases had no gene match. TCRdb's copy holds only in-frame clones and misses some; the assay was immunoSEQ multiplex PCR. The data contain roughly 130,000 clones, around three quarters of them singletons. Comments on this clone: Its cognate antigen is unknown.

The chain links TRBV5-3 to TRBJ1-2; 11 bases line up with TRBD1. TRBV5-3 is an open reading frame, and its role is uncertain. Sequences were derived from PBMCs, sampled from a glioma patient whose treatment included an IDH1 peptide vaccine. The TCR was taken from a man between 40 and 49 years old with glioma. The CDR3 DNA is TGTGCCACAACAGGACAGGGGGCGGTATATGGCTACACCTTC. Its translation: CATTGQGAVYGYTF.